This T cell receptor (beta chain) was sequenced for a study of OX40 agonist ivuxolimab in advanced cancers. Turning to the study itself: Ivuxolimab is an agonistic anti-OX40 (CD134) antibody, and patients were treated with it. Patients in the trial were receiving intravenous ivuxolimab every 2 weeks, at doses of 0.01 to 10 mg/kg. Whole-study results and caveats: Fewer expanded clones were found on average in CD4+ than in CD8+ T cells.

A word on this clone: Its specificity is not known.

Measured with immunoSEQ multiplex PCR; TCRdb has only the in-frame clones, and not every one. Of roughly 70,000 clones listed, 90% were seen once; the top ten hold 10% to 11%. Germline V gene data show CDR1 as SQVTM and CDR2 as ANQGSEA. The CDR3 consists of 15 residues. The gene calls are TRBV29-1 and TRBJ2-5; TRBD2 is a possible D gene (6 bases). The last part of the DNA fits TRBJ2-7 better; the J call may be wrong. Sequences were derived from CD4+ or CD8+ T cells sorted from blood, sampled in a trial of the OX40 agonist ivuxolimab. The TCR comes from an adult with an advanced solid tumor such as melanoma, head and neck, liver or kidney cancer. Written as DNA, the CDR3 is TGCAGCGTTGAACTCCCCGGGAGTGGAGTCTACGAGCAGTACTTC. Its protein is CSVELPGSGVYEQYF.